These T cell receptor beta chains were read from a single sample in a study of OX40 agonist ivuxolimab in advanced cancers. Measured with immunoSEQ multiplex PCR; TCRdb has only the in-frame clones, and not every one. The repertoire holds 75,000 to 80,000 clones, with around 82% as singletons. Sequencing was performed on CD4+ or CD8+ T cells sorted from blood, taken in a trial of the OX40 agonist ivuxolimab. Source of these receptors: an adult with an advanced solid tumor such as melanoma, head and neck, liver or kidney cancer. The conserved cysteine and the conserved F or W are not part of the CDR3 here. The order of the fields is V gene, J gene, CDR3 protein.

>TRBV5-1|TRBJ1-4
ASSPDRGNEKLF
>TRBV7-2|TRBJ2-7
ASTILASYEQY
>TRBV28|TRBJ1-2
AISEGAGNYGYT
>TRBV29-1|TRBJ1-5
SVLAGGGQPQH
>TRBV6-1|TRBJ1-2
ASSVAIFEGSGT
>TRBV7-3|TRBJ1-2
ASSLDTAYDHT
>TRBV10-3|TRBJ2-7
AISDPAPQEIYEQY
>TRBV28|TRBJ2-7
ASSLRGGSYEQY
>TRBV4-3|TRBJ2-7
ASSQDGAPYEQY
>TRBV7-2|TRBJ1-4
ASSLLGGTTNEKLF
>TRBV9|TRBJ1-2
ASSPPQGRHGYT
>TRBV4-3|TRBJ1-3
ASSQDRASGNTIY
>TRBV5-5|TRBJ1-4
ASSLVGQLEEKLF
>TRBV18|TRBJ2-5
ASSPGGQETQY
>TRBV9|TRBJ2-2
ASSASLRIGELF
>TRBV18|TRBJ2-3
ASSPGLTDTQY
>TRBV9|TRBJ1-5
ASSGDGNSNQPQH
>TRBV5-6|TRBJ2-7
ASSFGGRASYEQY
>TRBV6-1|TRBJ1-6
ASHRGGGENPPLH
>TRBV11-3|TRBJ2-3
ASSLGMSTDTQY
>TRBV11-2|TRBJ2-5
ASSPGEVAPETQY
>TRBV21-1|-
ASMGQLSYEQY